This TCR beta chain is drawn from a study of cytomegalovirus exposure and HLA in healthy donors. Study at large: For the approximately 400 genotyped donors, over 80% fell within the Caucasian-associated ancestry cluster.

60 Vbeta and 13 Jbeta primers were used in PCR. Method: immunoSEQ multiplex PCR; TCRdb's copy keeps in-frame clones and lacks some. The sample shows 150,000 to 200,000 clones, 80% to 90% of them seen only once. Overall study results and limits: V- and J-gene trimming in TCR beta was tied to a missense DCLRE1C variant by an analysis performed later. A later analysis showed that HLA-associated TCR beta chains had undergone more clonal expansion than equally common others. Donors belonging to an Asian-associated ancestry cluster reportedly showed fewer N-insertions in productive TCRs than the roughly 670-donor mean, according to what a later analysis found.

Trimming cost V 5 bases and J 3 bases; bases outside gene matches: 5. This CDR3 is built from 15 residues. The germline V gene has CDR1 LNHDA and CDR2 SQIVND (reference sequence). Worth noting for this clone: Its antigen is unidentified.

This sequence was found in a man younger than 40 in good health and CMV-seropositive. J is TRBJ2-2 and V is TRBV19, with 8 bases identical to TRBD1. The sample consisted of PBMCs. The chain's CDR3 is CASSPRTGYTGELFF. The DNA for the CDR3 is TGTGCCAGTAGTCCAAGGACAGGGTACACCGGGGAGCTGTTTTTT.